This paragraph reports one TCR beta chain. Generated by immunoSEQ multiplex PCR, the TCRdb table keeps only in-frame clones and is missing some. The sample yields approximately 480,000 clones, around 90% seen once. Participants reported their clinical history, and cohort assignment relied on those reports. The record originates from a study of blood T cell repertoires in COVID-19. Trimming pared 4 bases from V and 0 bases from J, leaving 7 bases between. Germline V CDR1 and CDR2: GTSNPN, SVGIG (reference sequence). CDR3 length: 13 residues. The sequenced sample consisted of PBMCs or T cells enriched from blood (not recorded which). This TCR was recovered from a woman aged 18-30 years who had recovered from COVID-19. This chain links TRBV30 with TRBJ2-1; D uncertain. In nucleotides, the CDR3 is TGTGCCTGGACCGTTAGCTCCTACAATGAGCAGTTCTTC. Residues: CAWTVSSYNEQFF.